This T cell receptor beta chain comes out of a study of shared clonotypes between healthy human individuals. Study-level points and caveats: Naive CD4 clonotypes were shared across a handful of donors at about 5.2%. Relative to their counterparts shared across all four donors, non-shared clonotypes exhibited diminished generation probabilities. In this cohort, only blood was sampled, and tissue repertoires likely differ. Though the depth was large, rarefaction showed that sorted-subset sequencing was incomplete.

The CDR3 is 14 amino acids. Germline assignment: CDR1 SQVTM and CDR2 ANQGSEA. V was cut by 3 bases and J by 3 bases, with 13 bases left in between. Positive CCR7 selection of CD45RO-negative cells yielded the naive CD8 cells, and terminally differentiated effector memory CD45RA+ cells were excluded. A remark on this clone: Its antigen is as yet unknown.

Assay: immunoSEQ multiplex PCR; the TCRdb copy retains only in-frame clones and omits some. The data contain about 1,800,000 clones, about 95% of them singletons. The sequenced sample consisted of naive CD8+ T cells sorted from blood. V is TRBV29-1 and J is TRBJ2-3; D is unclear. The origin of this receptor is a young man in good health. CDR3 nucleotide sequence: TGCAGCGTTGACGGGCACTACGAGACAGATACGCAGTATTTT. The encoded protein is CSVDGHYETDTQYF.